The sequence of this T cell receptor (beta chain) was determined in a study of blood T cell repertoires in COVID-19. About the research overall: Samples came from the United States, Italy and Spain, spanning acute and convalescent COVID-19. The analysed material was cDNA or gDNA that came from T cells, B-cell-depleted T cells, or PBMCs.

Original analysis: Researchers report that nucleated cell counts were estimated from reference gene primer amplification. This table comes from immunoSEQ multiplex PCR, and its TCRdb copy is limited to in-frame clones, with some not included. D and trimming come from the DNA, and the V and J calls and clone size come from that table. The data contain roughly 290,000 clones, around nine tenths of them seen just once; the ten biggest clones take up around 13%. V shed 8 bases and J 6 bases; nucleotides not matched to a gene: 14. CDR1 and CDR2 from the germline V gene are PRHDT and FYEKMQ (reference sequence). CDR3 size: 15 residues.

The origin of this receptor is a woman in her sixties or seventies with acute or convalescent COVID-19. V usage is TRBV13 and J usage is TRBJ2-3, with 7 nucleotides matching TRBD2. The sample consisted of peripheral blood. In DNA, the CDR3 is TGTGCCAGCGCCCGCTTGAACGGGGGGAGGGATACGCAGTATTTT. It is translated as CASARLNGGRDTQYF.